A single sample gave rise to the 25 T cell receptor beta chains below, sequenced in a study of shared clonotypes between healthy human individuals. The data were produced by immunoSEQ multiplex PCR, yet TCRdb's version contains in-frame clones alone and is incomplete. The sample includes tens of thousands of clones, 60% to 70% seen only once; the top ten take over 50%. The specimen was memory CD8+ T cells sorted from blood. Described subset: CD45RO+ cells pooled with CCR7-negative TemRA cells. The receptors were sampled from a young man in good health.

This clone counts as medium-sized. J is TRBJ2-1 and V is TRBV9; D remains ambiguous. Germline CDR1 is SGDLS and CDR2 is YYNGEE. The CDR3 consists of 13 residues. V was cut by 4 bases and J by 5 bases, with 10 bases left in between. CDR3 sequence reads: CASSPDGHNEQFF. The CDR3 DNA reads TGTGCCAGCAGCCCGGACGGCCACAATGAGCAGTTCTTC. The variable domain in full, with the rest retrieved from reference TRBV9 and TRBJ2-1, is DSGVTQTPKHLITATGQRVTLRCSPRSGDLSVYWYQQSLDQGLQFLIQYYNGEERAKGNILERFSAQQFPDLHSELNLSSLELGDSALYFCASSPDGHNEQFFGPGTRLTVL.

The chain has TRBV5-1 and TRBJ2-7, with 10 nucleotides matching TRBD1. Germline assignment: CDR1 SGHRS and CDR2 YFSETQ. The CDR3 sequence is 13 residues long. Trimming cost V 7 bases and J 3 bases; bases outside gene matches: 4. The CDR3, as DNA: TGCGCCAGCCGGGACAGGGGCATCTACGAGCAGTACTTC. As protein: CASRDRGIYEQYF. Full variable domain (remainder filled in from reference TRBV5-1 and TRBJ2-7): KAGVTQTPRYLIKTRGQQVTLSCSPISGHRSVSWYQQTPGQGLQFLFEYFSETQRNKGNFPGRFSGRQFSNSRSEMNVSTLELGDSALYLCASRDRGIYEQYFGPGTRLTVT.

This chain uses TRBV5-4 with TRBJ2-7, with 8 bases aligning to TRBD2. The CDR3 extends over 14 amino acids. Germline CDR1 reads SGHNT; CDR2 reads YYREEE (reference sequence). The J segment lost 6 bases and the V segment lost 3 bases, leaving 8 bases of the junction unmatched. The CDR3 DNA follows: TGTGCCAGCAGCTCACTAGCGGTTCCGTCCGAGCAGTACTTC. This translates into CASSSLAVPSEQYF.

V and J are TRBV28 and TRBJ1-2; TRBD1 aligns across 7 bases. V shed 5 bases and J 6 bases; nucleotides not matched to a gene: 15. There are 16 residues in the CDR3. Germline V gene data show CDR1 as MDHEN and CDR2 as SYDVKM. The CDR3, as DNA: TGTGCCAGCAGTGTCCAAGACGCCGACAGGGTTGATGGCTACACCTTC. Protein sequence: CASSVQDADRVDGYTF.

This clone came up many times. The chain is built from TRBV29-1 and TRBJ1-2; TRBD1 is a possible D gene (6 bases). The CDR3 is made up of 16 amino acids. CDR1 and CDR2 from the germline V gene are SQVTM and ANQGSEA. The V gene lost 6 bases and the J gene lost 5 bases, with 25 bases spanning the gap. In nucleotides, the CDR3 is TGCAGCGTCGATAAAGGGGACAACAAATGGGCGTATGGCTACACCTTC. This gives the protein CSVDKGDNKWAYGYTF. Variable domain in full (rest from reference TRBV29-1 and TRBJ1-2): SAVISQKPSRDICQRGTSLTIQCQVDSQVTMMFWYRQQPGQSLTLIATANQGSEATYESGFVIDKFPISRPNLTFSTLTVSNMSPEDSSIYLCSVDKGDNKWAYGYTFGSGTRLTVV.

The chain employs TRBV11-2 and TRBJ2-1, with D uncertain. The germline V gene has CDR1 SGHAT and CDR2 FQNNGV. V lost 1 base and J 2 bases, leaving 9 bases between the germline ends. This CDR3 contains 15 residues. The CDR3 loop is CASSLGVSTYNEQFF. CDR3 coding DNA: TGTGCCAGCAGCTTAGGGGTCTCGACCTACAATGAGCAGTTCTTC.

This clone was detected many times. The rearrangement joins TRBV12-5 to TRBJ2-1; TRBD1 matches at 10 bases. The CDR3 runs to 15 residues. CDR1 is LGHNT and CDR2 is FRNRAP in the germline V gene. V lost 2 bases, J lost 8 bases, and 6 bases stayed unmatched. CDR3 residues: CASGLTGTGEDEQFF. The CDR3 DNA follows: TGTGCTAGTGGTTTGACCGGGACAGGGGAGGATGAGCAGTTCTTC.

The chain combines TRBV18 with TRBJ2-1; 9 nucleotides line up with TRBD2. Trimming cost V 0 bases and J 7 bases; bases outside gene matches: 4. In germline, CDR1 is KGHSH, CDR2 LQKENI. The CDR3 totals 15 residues. CDR3 coding DNA: TGTGCCAGCTCACCACCTAGCGGGAGTAAGAATGAGCAGTTCTTC. This sequence encodes CASSPPSGSKNEQFF.

This clone was seen more than once but under ten times. V gene TRBV18 combines with J gene TRBJ2-7; D is tentatively TRBD1 or TRBD2 (5 bases each). The V end lost 4 bases, the J end lost 5 bases, and 12 bases lay between the germline ends. This CDR3 region has 13 residues. CDR1 and CDR2 (germline): KGHSH, LQKENI. This CDR3 reads CASSLVGGDEQYF. The CDR3 bases are TGTGCCAGCTCACTAGTTGGGGGAGACGAGCAGTACTTC.

CDR3 coding DNA: TGTGCCAGCAGCTTGATTGAGACCCAGTACTTC. Its protein is CASSLIETQYF. The gene calls are TRBV7-2 and TRBJ2-5; D unclear. The V end was cut by 3 bases, the J end by 5 bases, with 4 bases between. The CDR3 totals 11 residues. The germline CDR1 and CDR2 sequences are SGHTA and FQGNSA.

This clone was seen many times. The V call is TRBV19, the J call TRBJ2-1; 11 bases line up with TRBD1. V was pared by 6 bases and J by 6 bases, with 7 bases of the junction left unmatched. The CDR3 contains 15 residues. Germline V gene data show CDR1 as LNHDA and CDR2 as SQIVND (reference sequence). The CDR3 DNA sequence: TGTGCCAGTAGCCCGGGACAGGGGGTGGGCAATGAGCAGTTCTTC. Its translation: CASSPGQGVGNEQFF.

The chain joins TRBV14 to TRBJ1-1; D is perhaps TRBD1 (5 bases). V was cut by 3 bases and J by 0 bases, with 11 bases left in between. From germline, CDR1 is SGHDN and CDR2 FVKESK. There are 15 residues in the CDR3. The CDR3 region has the DNA TGTGCCAGCAGCCAGTACAGGAGCCTGAACACTGAAGCTTTCTTT. This sequence encodes CASSQYRSLNTEAFF.

The chain is built from TRBV5-5 and TRBJ2-7; TRBD1 matches at 7 bases. Per the germline V gene, CDR1 is SGHKS and CDR2 is YYEKEE (reference sequence). The CDR3 sequence is 15 residues long. J gave up 7 bases and V 2 bases, and 12 bases lay outside the gene matches. This chain's CDR3 is CASSFNDGQVAEQYF. DNA for the CDR3: TGTGCCAGCAGCTTCAATGATGGACAGGTCGCTGAGCAGTACTTC. Together with reference TRBV5-5 and TRBJ2-7, the CDR3 gives the full variable domain: DAGVTQSPTHLIKTRGQQVTLRCSPISGHKSVSWYQQVLGQGPQFIFQYYEKEERGRGNFPDRFSARQFPNYSSELNVNALLLGDSALYLCASSFNDGQVAEQYFGPGTRLTVT.

The chain links TRBV12-5 to TRBJ2-3; the D is unclear. V was shortened by 1 base and J by 5 bases, with 1 base between the two germline ends. The CDR3 sequence is 11 residues long. The germline V gene has CDR1 LGHNT and CDR2 FRNRAP. CDR3 protein: CASGLGDTQYF. The CDR3 region has the DNA TGTGCTAGTGGTTTGGGAGATACGCAGTATTTT.

This chain links TRBV4-1 with TRBJ2-7; a possible D gene is TRBD2 (6 bases). V lost 2 bases, J lost 4 bases, and 15 bases lay in between. The germline gives CDR1 MGHRA, CDR2 YSYEKL. There are 15 residues in the CDR3. For the CDR3, the DNA is TGCGCCAGCAGCCAAAACCCCCATAGCGGATACGAGCAGTACTTC. It is translated as CASSQNPHSGYEQYF.

This CDR3 is CASSAASSQSRANVLTF. CDR3 in DNA: TGTGCCAGCAGCGCGGCCAGCTCACAAAGTCGGGCCAACGTCCTGACTTTC. The rearrangement links TRBV7-4 to TRBJ2-6; D ambiguous. V gave up 5 bases and J gave up 5 bases, with 19 bases separating them. CDR3 length equals 17 residues. Germline V gene lookup returns CDR1 SGHVT and CDR2 SQSDAQ.

The CDR3, as DNA: TGTGCCAGTAGTATTTCGGACCAAACGGCCCAGCATTTT. This codes for CASSISDQTAQHF. The chain employs TRBV19 and TRBJ1-5; D ambiguous. CDR1 and CDR2 (germline): LNHDA, SQIVND (reference sequence). The CDR3 loop spans 13 amino acids. V was shortened by 3 bases and J by 11 bases, with 14 bases between the two germline ends.

This chain uses TRBV7-6 with TRBJ2-7; D perhaps matches TRBD2 (5 bases). This CDR3 is 14 amino acids long. Per the germline V gene, CDR1 is SGHVS and CDR2 is FNYEAQ. The V and J ends lost 4 bases and 2 bases respectively, with 12 bases between them. The CDR3 nucleotides read TGTGCCAGCAGCTCTGACGGGATACCCTACGAGCAGTACTTC. It is translated as CASSSDGIPYEQYF.

This sequence joins TRBV5-5 and TRBJ2-1; 14 bases match TRBD2. This CDR3 is built from 15 residues. Germline V CDR1 and CDR2: SGHKS, YYEKEE (reference sequence). The V segment lost 4 bases and the J segment 8 bases; nucleotides outside the gene matches: 5. In DNA form, the CDR3 reads TGTGCCAGCAGCCGACTAGCGGGAGGGCCCTATGAGCAGTTCTTC. It is translated as CASSRLAGGPYEQFF.

The chain couples TRBV19 to TRBJ1-1; 8 bases fit TRBD1. There are 14 residues in the CDR3. Losses at the gene ends were 1 base for V and 6 bases for J; bases not matched to a gene: 4. Per the germline V gene, CDR1 is LNHDA and CDR2 is SQIVND (reference sequence). CDR3 nucleotide sequence: TGTGCCAGTAGTATAGTGTCAGGGGGCTCTGAAGCTTTCTTT. Amino acid sequence: CASSIVSGGSEAFF.

In the case of this clone: A far larger clone lies a single base away; this is likely a read error. This chain links TRBV28 with TRBJ1-2, with 9 bases lining up with TRBD1. This CDR3 has 15 residues. Looked up from germline, CDR1 is MDHEN and CDR2 is SYDVKM. CDR3 sequence reads: CASSPLTGGNYGHTF. For the CDR3, the DNA is TGTGCCAGCAGTCCCCTGACAGGGGGTAACTATGGCCACACCTTC.

The rearrangement joins TRBV10-1 to TRBJ2-3; D is unresolved. V was pared by 3 bases and J by 5 bases, with 12 bases between. Germline CDR1 is WNHNN and CDR2 is SYGVQD (reference sequence). The CDR3 length is 14 residues. The CDR3, as DNA: TGCGCCAGCAGTGACAGGCTAGTCGGAGATACGCAGTATTTT. Its protein product is CASSDRLVGDTQYF.

The chain couples TRBV11-2 to TRBJ2-5, with TRBD1 matching 8 bases. CDR3 length: 15 residues. V trimming: 5 bases; J trimming: 4 bases; junction bases outside the gene matches: 9. Germline CDR1 SGHAT, CDR2 FQNNGV. CDR3 DNA: TGTGCCAGCAGCGACCGACAGGGGACGCGAGAGACCCAGTACTTC. It encodes CASSDRQGTRETQYF.

The table lists this clone with a few counts. The V call is TRBV25-1, the J call TRBJ1-3; D call uncertain. This CDR3 region has 14 residues. Germline values: CDR1 MGHDK, CDR2 SYGVNS. V lost 4 bases and J lost 0, with 7 bases in between. CDR3 region: CASSAAGSGNTIYF. The CDR3 nucleotides read TGTGCCAGCAGTGCGGCAGGCTCTGGAAACACCATATATTTT.

This chain uses TRBV27 with TRBJ2-7; 7 bases align to TRBD2. V lost 7 bases, J lost 2 bases, and 5 bases stayed unmatched. Germline V gene data show CDR1 as MNHEY and CDR2 as SMNVEV (reference sequence). The length of the CDR3 is 13 residues. The CDR3: CASNSGSTYEQYF. The CDR3 DNA reads TGTGCCAGCAATAGCGGGTCAACCTACGAGCAGTACTTC.